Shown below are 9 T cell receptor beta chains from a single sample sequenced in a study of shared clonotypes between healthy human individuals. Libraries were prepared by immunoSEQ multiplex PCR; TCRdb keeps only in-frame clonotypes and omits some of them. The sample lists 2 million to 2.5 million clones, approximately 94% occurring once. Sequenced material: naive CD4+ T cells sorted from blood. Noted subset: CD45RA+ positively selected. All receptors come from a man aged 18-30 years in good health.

The CDR3 DNA reads as TGTGCCAGCAGCTCCACCCCCCACAGGGGGCGGGGCAATCAGCCCCAGCATTTT. It is translated as CASSSTPHRGRGNQPQHF. The chain uses TRBV28 and TRBJ1-5; 9 nucleotides align to TRBD1. CDR1 is MDHEN, CDR2 SYDVKM, per germline. Unmatched junction bases numbered 14, after V lost 6 bases and J lost 2 bases. This CDR3 region has 18 residues.

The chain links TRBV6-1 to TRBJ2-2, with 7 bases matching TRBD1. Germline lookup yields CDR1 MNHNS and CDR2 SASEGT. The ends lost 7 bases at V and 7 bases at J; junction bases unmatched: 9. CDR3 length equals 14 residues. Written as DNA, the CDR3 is TGTGCCAGCACCCTACAGGGGTCGGGCGGGGAGCTGTTTTTT. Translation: CASTLQGSGGELFF.

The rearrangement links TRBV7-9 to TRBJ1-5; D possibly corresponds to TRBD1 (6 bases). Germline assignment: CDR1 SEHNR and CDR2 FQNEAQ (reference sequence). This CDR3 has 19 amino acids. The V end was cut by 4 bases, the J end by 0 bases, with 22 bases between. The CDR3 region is CASSWKTGPKRYSNQPQHF. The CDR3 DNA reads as TGTGCCAGCAGCTGGAAGACAGGACCCAAACGTTATAGCAATCAGCCCCAGCATTTT.

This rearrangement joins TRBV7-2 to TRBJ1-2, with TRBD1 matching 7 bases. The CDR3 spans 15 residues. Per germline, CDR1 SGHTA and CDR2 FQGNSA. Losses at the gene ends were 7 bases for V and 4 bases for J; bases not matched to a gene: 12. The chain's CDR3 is CASTPPGGESYGYTF. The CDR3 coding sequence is TGTGCCAGCACCCCCCCAGGGGGGGAGAGCTATGGCTACACCTTC.

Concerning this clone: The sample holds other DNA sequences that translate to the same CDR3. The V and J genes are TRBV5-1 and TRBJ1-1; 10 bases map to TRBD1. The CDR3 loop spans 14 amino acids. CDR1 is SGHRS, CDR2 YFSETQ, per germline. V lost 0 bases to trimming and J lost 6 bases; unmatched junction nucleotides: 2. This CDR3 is CASSLGQGAAEAFF. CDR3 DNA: TGCGCCAGCAGCTTGGGACAGGGGGCCGCTGAAGCTTTCTTT.

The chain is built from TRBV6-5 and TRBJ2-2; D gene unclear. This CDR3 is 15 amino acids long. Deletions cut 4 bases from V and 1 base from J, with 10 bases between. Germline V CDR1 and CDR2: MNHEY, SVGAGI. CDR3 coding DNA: TGTGCCAGCAGTTTGAACACTTGGAACACCGGGGAGCTGTTTTTT. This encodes CASSLNTWNTGELFF.

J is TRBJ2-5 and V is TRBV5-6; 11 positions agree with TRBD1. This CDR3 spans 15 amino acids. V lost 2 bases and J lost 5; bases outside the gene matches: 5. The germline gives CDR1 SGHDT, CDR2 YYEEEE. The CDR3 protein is CASSLGQGAWETQYF. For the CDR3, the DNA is TGTGCCAGCAGCTTAGGACAGGGGGCCTGGGAGACCCAGTACTTC.

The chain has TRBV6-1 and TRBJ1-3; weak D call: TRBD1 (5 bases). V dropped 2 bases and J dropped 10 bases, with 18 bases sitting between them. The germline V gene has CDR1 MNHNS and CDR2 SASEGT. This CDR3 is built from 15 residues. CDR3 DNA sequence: TGTGCCAGCAGTGAATGGGGGGGAAGCTCGTCGACCATATATTTT. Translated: CASSEWGGSSSTIYF.

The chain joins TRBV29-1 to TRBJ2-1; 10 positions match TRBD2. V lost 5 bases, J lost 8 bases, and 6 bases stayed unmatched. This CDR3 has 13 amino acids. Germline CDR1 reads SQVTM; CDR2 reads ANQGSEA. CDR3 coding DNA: TGCAGCGTTTCTAGCGGGAGTCTCTATGAGCAGTTCTTC. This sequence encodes CSVSSGSLYEQFF.